This T cell receptor (beta chain) was sequenced for a study of shared clonotypes between healthy human individuals. Naive CD45RA+ and memory CD45RA-negative subsets were split from CD4+ cells. Germline assignment: CDR1 MNHNY and CDR2 SVGAGI (reference sequence). The junction had 5 bases not matched to a gene; V was cut back by 8 bases and J by 2 bases. The CDR3 sequence is 13 residues long. Several immunoSEQ plates received, in even portions, the genomic DNA of each subset. Libraries were prepared by immunoSEQ multiplex PCR; TCRdb keeps only in-frame clonotypes and omits some of them. This table holds about 2.4 million clones, just over 90% found once.

This chain links TRBV6-6 with TRBJ1-1; 7 positions agree with TRBD1. This sequence originates from a man between 18 and 29 years old in good health. Sequencing was carried out using naive CD4+ T cells sorted from blood. The subset here: CD45RA+ positively selected. The CDR3 DNA sequence: TGTGCCAGCCAGACAGGGTACAACACTGAAGCTTTCTTT. Translation gives CASQTGYNTEAFF.